These T cell receptor beta chains were read from a single sample in a study of shared clonotypes between healthy human individuals. Clones were sequenced by immunoSEQ multiplex PCR, and TCRdb holds only the in-frame ones, with some missing. This sample has 2,500,000 or so clones, with 93% found just once. The sequenced material came from naive CD4+ T cells from PBMCs. These receptors all come from a man between 18 and 29 years old in good health. Some clones in this sample may be carry-over from other donors' samples. CDR3s include the opening cysteine and the closing phenylalanine or tryptophan. A D gene is named only where the DNA matches it firmly. Clone size is given for some rows only: seen once, a few or many times, or a class if the clone is expanded.

clone size	D gene	CDR3 length	J gene	V gene	CDR3 protein	CDR3 DNA
.	TRBD1	16	TRBJ2-1	TRBV5-1	CASSLRQGASYNEQFF	TGCGCCAGCAGCTTGAGGCAGGGGGCATCCTACAATGAGCAGTTCTTC
.	TRBD2	16	TRBJ2-1	TRBV19	CASMGRGLAGGREQFF	TGTGCCAGTATGGGTCGGGGACTAGCGGGAGGTCGTGAGCAGTTCTTC
.	TRBD2	16	TRBJ2-5	TRBV5-1	CASSLVGLAVQETQYF	TGCGCCAGCAGCTTGGTGGGACTAGCGGTTCAAGAGACCCAGTACTTC
.	.	14	TRBJ2-7	TRBV6-5	CASSRLGERYEQYF	TGTGCCAGCAGCCGACTCGGGGAAAGGTACGAGCAGTACTTC
.	.	15	TRBJ2-7	TRBV7-8	CASSPGRVTAYEQYF	TGTGCCAGCAGCCCCGGGCGGGTTACTGCCTACGAGCAGTACTTC
.	.	14	TRBJ2-2	TRBV9	CASSVALGIGELFF	TGTGCCAGCAGCGTAGCTTTGGGGATCGGGGAGCTGTTTTTT
.	TRBD2	16	TRBJ2-5	TRBV30	CAWSPRLAGVQETQYF	TGTGCCTGGAGTCCCCGACTAGCGGGAGTCCAAGAGACCCAGTACTTC
.	.	16	TRBJ2-1	TRBV19	CASSIRSWGPAGPAFF	TGTGCCAGTAGTATAAGGTCGTGGGGACCAGCAGGGCCTGCGTTCTTC
.	.	13	TRBJ1-4	TRBV6-1	CASSGLFSEKLFF	TGTGCCAGCAGTGGACTTTTTTCTGAAAAACTGTTTTTT
.	TRBD1	14	TRBJ1-4	TRBV18	CASSLDRGSEKLFF	TGTGCCAGCTCACTCGACAGGGGCAGTGAAAAACTGTTTTTT
.	TRBD1	15	TRBJ1-5	TRBV7-9	CASSLGDRGNQPQHF	TGTGCCAGCAGCTTAGGGGACAGGGGCAATCAGCCCCAGCATTTT
.	TRBD2	15	TRBJ2-1	TRBV7-3	CASSLVIAGADEQFF	TGTGCCAGCAGCTTAGTAATAGCGGGAGCCGATGAGCAGTTCTTC
.	.	14	TRBJ1-3	TRBV27	CASRPRGPGNTIYF	TGTGCCAGCAGGCCCCGGGGCCCTGGAAACACCATATATTTT
.	.	13	TRBJ1-5	TRBV27	CASSRGINQPQHF	TGTGCCAGCTCGAGGGGGATTAATCAGCCCCAGCATTTT
.	.	11	TRBJ2-3	TRBV6-6	CASSDTDTQYF	TGTGCCAGCAGTGACACAGATACGCAGTATTTT
.	TRBD1	16	TRBJ2-7	TRBV18	CASSPIRDREIDEQYF	TGTGCCAGCTCACCCATCCGGGACAGGGAGATAGACGAGCAGTACTTC
.	.	14	TRBJ1-1	TRBV7-9	CASSPPRQNTEAFF	TGTGCCAGCAGCCCACCCCGGCAGAACACTGAAGCTTTCTTT
.	TRBD1	16	TRBJ2-3	TRBV4-3	CASSGGDRAGTDTQYF	TGCGCCAGCAGCGGAGGGGACAGGGCAGGCACAGATACGCAGTATTTT
.	.	12	TRBJ1-6	TRBV30	CAWKVGGGPLHF	TGTGCCTGGAAGGTCGGGGGGGGCCCGCTCCACTTT
.	TRBD2	14	TRBJ2-7	TRBV5-1	CASSLAGLEHEQYF	TGCGCCAGCAGCTTAGCCGGACTAGAGCACGAGCAGTACTTC
.	.	13	TRBJ1-5	TRBV29-1	CSVTRGTNQPQHF	TGCAGCGTCACGCGGGGAACCAATCAGCCCCAGCATTTT
.	.	13	TRBJ1-2	TRBV11-1	CVSSLAGAVGYTF	TGTGTCAGCAGCTTAGCAGGGGCAGTTGGCTACACCTTC
.	TRBD1	14	TRBJ1-1	TRBV6-1	CASKQGTPNTEAFF	TGTGCCAGCAAACAGGGGACCCCGAACACTGAAGCTTTCTTT
.	.	14	TRBJ1-1	TRBV29-1	CSARVGGLTPEAFF	TGCAGCGCCCGCGTGGGGGGTTTAACCCCTGAAGCTTTCTTT
.	.	14	TRBJ1-2	TRBV5-1	CASSLALEGYGYTF	TGCGCCAGCAGCTTGGCACTGGAGGGGTATGGCTACACCTTC
once	TRBD1	15	TRBJ1-5	TRBV5-8	CASSIGQGAGQPQHF	TGTGCCAGCAGCATCGGACAGGGGGCTGGGCAGCCCCAGCATTTT
.	TRBD1	15	TRBJ2-7	TRBV6-1	CASSEAGTAAYEQYF	TGTGCCAGCAGTGAAGCAGGGACAGCAGCCTACGAGCAGTACTTC